The 17 T cell receptor beta chains below come from one sample, sequenced in a study of cytomegalovirus exposure and HLA in healthy donors. Primers included in the PCR were 60 Vbeta and 13 Jbeta primers. Clones were sequenced by immunoSEQ multiplex PCR, and TCRdb holds only the in-frame ones, with some missing. The sample consists of about 190,000 clones, roughly three quarters of them appearing once. The sequencing sample was made of PBMCs. Receptors were obtained from a woman in her late teens or twenties in good health and CMV-seronegative.

The chain links TRBV12-5 to TRBJ1-2, with D possibly being TRBD1 (6 bases). This CDR3 is built from 14 residues. The V end lost 2 bases, the J end lost 4 bases, and 11 bases lay between the germline ends. CDR1 and CDR2 (germline): LGHNT, FRNRAP. The CDR3 spells CASGLYPGAYGYTF. As DNA, the CDR3 is TGTGCTAGTGGTTTGTACCCAGGGGCCTATGGCTACACCTTC.

This chain links TRBV6-1 with TRBJ1-5, with 11 bases fitting TRBD1. V was clipped by 5 bases and J by 7 bases; unmatched bases: 19. CDR1 is MNHNS and CDR2 is SASEGT in the germline V gene. The CDR3 runs 19 residues. CDR3 DNA sequence: TGTGCCAGCAGTCAAGGGAAGCGGGGACAGGGGGTGTCAAGGCAGCCCCAGCATTTT. It yields the protein CASSQGKRGQGVSRQPQHF.

This chain uses TRBV30 with TRBJ2-7; D is perhaps TRBD1 (6 bases). The CDR3 runs to 11 residues. V lost 1 base, J lost 6 bases, and 7 bases lay in between. In germline, CDR1 is GTSNPN, CDR2 SVGIG (reference sequence). CDR3 sequence reads: CAWSGGLEQYF. In DNA, the CDR3 is TGTGCCTGGAGTGGGGGGCTCGAGCAGTACTTC.

CDR3 DNA: TGCGCCAGCAGTCAATACGTTACACCTTCCCCCACTGAAGCTTTCTTT. It codes for CASSQYVTPSPTEAFF. V is TRBV23-1 and J is TRBJ1-1; D is uncertain. TRBV23-1 is an ORF; its function is uncertain. The CDR3 sequence is 16 residues long. Deletions cut 1 base from V and 4 bases from J, with 16 bases between.

The chain uses TRBV11-2 and TRBJ2-5; weak D call: TRBD1 (6 bases). The CDR3 runs 13 residues. Trimming pared 4 bases from V and 5 bases from J, leaving 11 bases between. The germline CDR1 and CDR2 sequences are SGHAT and FQNNGV. For the CDR3, the DNA is TGTGCCAGCAGCTATCAGGGGAAGGAGACCCAGTACTTC. Its protein is CASSYQGKETQYF.

This sequence joins TRBV5-1 and TRBJ2-5; D is uncertain. The CDR3 is 15 amino acids. The V gene lost 0 bases and the J gene lost 2 bases, with 11 bases spanning the gap. Germline values: CDR1 SGHRS, CDR2 YFSETQ. In DNA form, the CDR3 reads TGCGCCAGCAGCTTGGGGGCTCGATCTCAAGAGACCCAGTACTTC. Amino acids: CASSLGARSQETQYF. Based on the CDR3 plus reference TRBV5-1 and TRBJ2-5, the full variable domain is KAGVTQTPRYLIKTRGQQVTLSCSPISGHRSVSWYQQTPGQGLQFLFEYFSETQRNKGNFPGRFSGRQFSNSRSEMNVSTLELGDSALYLCASSLGARSQETQYFGPGTRLLVL.

This chain uses TRBV2 with TRBJ1-2; 12 bases are a match to TRBD1. The CDR3 is made up of 15 amino acids. With 5 bases clipped from V and 6 bases from J, the junction kept 7 bases outside the gene matches. Looked up from germline, CDR1 is SNHLY and CDR2 is FYNNEI. The CDR3 loop reads CASSQTGTGGNGYTF. For the CDR3, the DNA is TGTGCCAGCAGTCAGACCGGGACAGGGGGCAATGGCTACACCTTC.

V usage is TRBV7-3 and J usage is TRBJ1-2; 10 bases map to TRBD1. Germline assignment: CDR1 SGHTA and CDR2 FQGTGA. The CDR3 has 16 residues. The V segment lost 4 bases and the J segment 4 bases; nucleotides outside the gene matches: 9. CDR3 nucleotide sequence: TGTGCCAGCAGCTCTAATACCGGGACAGGGGTCTATGGCTACACCTTC. Translating gives CASSSNTGTGVYGYTF. Combining the CDR3 with reference TRBV7-3 and TRBJ1-2 gives the whole variable domain GAGVSQTPSNKVTEKGKYVELRCDPISGHTALYWYRQSLGQGPEFLIYFQGTGAADDSGLPNDRFFAVRPEGSVSTLKIQRTERGDSAVYLCASSSNTGTGVYGYTFGSGTRLTVV.

The chain joins TRBV15 to TRBJ2-6; 8 bases align to TRBD1. CDR3 size: 17 residues. V shed 5 bases, J shed 2 bases, and the junction held 8 bases outside the gene matches. Germline assignment: CDR1 LNHNV and CDR2 YYDKDF (reference sequence). CDR3 residues: CATSPSTGAPGANVLTF. For the CDR3, the DNA is TGTGCCACCAGCCCATCGACAGGGGCCCCTGGGGCCAACGTCCTGACTTTC.

This chain uses TRBV27 with TRBJ1-1; 8 nucleotides line up with TRBD1. This CDR3 comprises 15 residues. V was clipped by 4 bases and J by 1 base; unmatched bases: 5. The germline CDR1 and CDR2 sequences are MNHEY and SMNVEV (reference sequence). The CDR3, as DNA: TGTGCCAGCAGTTCCGATACAGGGGGGAACACTGAAGCTTTCTTT. It encodes CASSSDTGGNTEAFF.

The V and J genes are TRBV27 and TRBJ1-1, with a tentative D call TRBD1 (6 bases). The CDR3 spans 12 residues. Germline lookup yields CDR1 MNHEY and CDR2 SMNVEV (reference sequence). V was trimmed by 8 bases and J by 0 bases, leaving 7 bases between them. The DNA of the CDR3 is TGTGCCAGCGGACAGATGAACACTGAAGCTTTCTTT. It specifies CASGQMNTEAFF.

V usage is TRBV5-6 and J usage is TRBJ2-1; 7 bases line up with TRBD1. From germline, CDR1 is SGHDT and CDR2 YYEEEE. The CDR3 runs 16 residues. After removal of 6 bases from V and 2 bases from J, the junction contained 11 bases not matched to a gene. As DNA, the CDR3 is TGTGCCAGCACCATCCTGGACAGGCCGGCCTACAATGAGCAGTTCTTC. As protein: CASTILDRPAYNEQFF. The variable domain in full, completed from reference TRBV5-6 and TRBJ2-1, reads DAGVTQSPTHLIKTRGQQVTLRCSPKSGHDTVSWYQQALGQGPQFIFQYYEEEERQRGNFPDRFSGHQFPNYSSELNVNALLLGDSALYLCASTILDRPAYNEQFFGPGTRLTVL.

This chain joins TRBV19 and TRBJ2-6, with D maybe TRBD1 (6 bases). The ends were cut back, 3 bases at V and 1 base at J, with 7 bases in the middle. CDR1 is LNHDA and CDR2 is SQIVND in the germline V gene (reference sequence). The CDR3 runs 15 residues. CDR3 coding DNA: TGTGCCAGTAGTATTCAGGGGTCTGGGGCCAACGTCCTGACTTTC. It translates to CASSIQGSGANVLTF. The variable domain in full, with the rest retrieved from reference TRBV19 and TRBJ2-6, is DGGITQSPKYLFRKEGQNVTLSCEQNLNHDAMYWYRQDPGQGLRLIYYSQIVNDFQKGDIAEGYSVSREKKESFPLTVTSAQKNPTAFYLCASSIQGSGANVLTFGAGSRLTVL.

The genes are TRBV29-1 and TRBJ1-2; a possible D gene is TRBD1 (6 bases). Looked up from germline, CDR1 is SQVTM and CDR2 is ANQGSEA. The CDR3 covers 13 residues. Between the trimmed V and J ends, which lost 7 bases and 1 base, there was a span of 13 bases. CDR3 protein: CSAGQRLNYGYTF. Written as DNA, the CDR3 is TGCAGCGCCGGACAGAGACTTAACTATGGCTACACCTTC.

The rearrangement uses TRBV7-9 and TRBJ2-3; TRBD2 is a possible D gene (6 bases). Germline V gives CDR1 SEHNR, CDR2 FQNEAQ (reference sequence). Trimming took off 1 base at V and 6 bases at J, with 14 bases between the two ends. CDR3 length: 15 amino acids. CDR3 bases: TGTGCCAGCAGCTTAGTGGCTAGCGACGGCGATACGCAGTATTTT. Amino acids: CASSLVASDGDTQYF.

The V and J genes are TRBV28 and TRBJ2-6; 8 positions agree with TRBD1. Losses at the gene ends were 10 bases for V and 2 bases for J; bases not matched to a gene: 10. The CDR3 is 16 amino acids. Germline V lookup: CDR1 MDHEN, CDR2 SYDVKM. The CDR3, as DNA: TGTGCCACCCGGACGGACAGGGCTACTGGGGCCAACGTCCTGACTTTC. Protein: CATRTDRATGANVLTF. The complete variable domain, with remaining parts taken from reference TRBV28 and TRBJ2-6, reads DVKVTQSSRYLVKRTGEKVFLECVQDMDHENMFWYRQDPGLGLRLIYFSYDVKMKEKGDIPEGYSVSREKKERFSLILESASTNQTSMYLCATRTDRATGANVLTFGAGSRLTVL.

The rearrangement joins TRBV9 to TRBJ2-7; D may be TRBD1 (5 bases). V was shortened by 4 bases and J by 5 bases, with 19 bases between the two germline ends. The CDR3 totals 15 residues. The V gene's germline CDR1 is SGDLS and CDR2 YYNGEE. The chain's CDR3 is CASSPLGPDGNEQYF. In nucleotides, the CDR3 is TGTGCCAGCAGCCCCCTGGGGCCGGACGGCAACGAGCAGTACTTC. Drawing the rest from reference TRBV9 and TRBJ2-7, the complete variable domain is DSGVTQTPKHLITATGQRVTLRCSPRSGDLSVYWYQQSLDQGLQFLIQYYNGEERAKGNILERFSAQQFPDLHSELNLSSLELGDSALYFCASSPLGPDGNEQYFGPGTRLTVT.